The entry that follows covers one T cell receptor (beta chain) sequence. Its antigen is undetermined. The whole isolated RNA underwent reverse transcription, so sequencing captured expressed TCRB transcripts. The table came from immunoSEQ multiplex PCR; TCRdb's copy has only in-frame clones and leaves some out. Among a few hundred thousand clones listed, less than 15% were seen once. This specimen comes from a study of beta chain features in type 1 diabetes. Points from the study as a whole: cDNA-based reads could over-represent cells with high TCR expression.

Donors contributed one heparinised blood draw apiece, averaging approximately 120 mL. The CDR3 sequence is 14 residues long. From germline, CDR1 is SGHRS and CDR2 YFSETQ. V dropped 0 bases and J dropped 5 bases, with 11 bases sitting between them. The receptor's source is a woman under 30 in good health. J is TRBJ1-1 and V is TRBV5-1; tentative D call: TRBD1 (5 bases). The sequencing sample was made of naive CD4+ T cells from blood. The CDR3 coding sequence is TGCGCCAGCAGCTTGGTTCAGGGAAGAACTGAAGCTTTCTTT. This translates into CASSLVQGRTEAFF.